The text below deals with one TCR beta chain. What it binds is unknown. CDR3 size: 14 residues. Between the trimmed V and J ends, which lost 3 bases and 7 bases, there was a span of 13 bases. Germline V lookup: CDR1 MNHEY, CDR2 SMNVEV (reference sequence). TCRdb recomputed calls from the reads with MiXCR, one row per CDR3 protein. This sample has 250,000 to 300,000 distinct CDR3 sequences; 20% to 25% occur once, and the top ten carry approximately 19%. This record comes from a study of T cell repertoires in cytomegalovirus infection. This sample comprised cultured PBMCs, obtained from culture after CMV antigen stimulation. The V gene is TRBV27, the J gene TRBJ1-3, with D maybe TRBD1 (6 bases). The sequence was obtained from a human donor in good health (CMV status not recorded). Some clones in this sample may be carry-over from other donors' samples. CDR3 sequence (DNA): TGTGCCAGCAGTTTTCGGGGGCAGAACAACACCATATATTTT. It is translated as CASSFRGQNNTIYF.